Each of the 14 T cell receptor beta chains below was sequenced from the same sample in a study of T-cell memory formation after mild COVID-19. TCRdb reprocessed the 5' RACE reads with MiXCR, giving one entry per CDR3 protein. Among 350,000 to 500,000 distinct CDR3 sequences listed, approximately 19% were seen once. Specimen: PBMCs or a T cell subset sorted from them (not recorded which). All receptors come from a man between 18 and 29 years old who had mild COVID-19 (a few samples of this study predate the infection). Cell type and time point are not known.

The CDR3 coding sequence is TGTGCCAGCAGCTCCCAGGGGGGGGTGAGCACTGAAGCTTTCTTT. Translating it yields CASSSQGGVSTEAFF. The rearrangement links TRBV7-9 to TRBJ1-1; 7 bases fit TRBD1. Germline CDR1 reads SEHNR; CDR2 reads FQNEAQ (reference sequence). The CDR3 is 15 residues long. V lost 4 bases to trimming and J lost 4 bases; unmatched junction nucleotides: 9.

The chain joins TRBV4-1 to TRBJ2-1; D may be TRBD2 (5 bases). Germline values: CDR1 MGHRA, CDR2 YSYEKL. The CDR3 is 14 residues long. Trimming removed 3 bases from V and 9 bases from J, with 15 bases in between. The CDR3 loop is CASSHSGIAGEQFF. Here the CDR3 DNA reads TGCGCCAGCAGCCACTCGGGGATCGCGGGTGAGCAGTTCTTC.

This chain joins TRBV6-2 or TRBV6-3 and TRBJ1-6, with 8 bases identical to TRBD1. Germline assignment: CDR1 MNHEY and CDR2 SVGEGT. The CDR3 is 13 residues long. V was clipped by 5 bases and J by 9 bases; unmatched bases: 3. The CDR3 nucleotides are TGTGCCAGCAGTCAGGGGGCGGTTTCACCCCTCCACTTT. Amino acids: CASSQGAVSPLHF.

The chain's CDR3 is CAISDSRTDQETQYF. CDR3 in DNA: TGTGCCATCAGTGATTCTCGCACAGATCAAGAGACCCAGTACTTC. The chain links TRBV10-3 to TRBJ2-5; D is unresolved. The CDR3 is 15 amino acids. Trimming removed 3 bases at V and 2 bases at J, with 13 bases between. Germline values: CDR1 ENHRY, CDR2 SYGVKD.

As concerns this clonotype: A junction end diverges from the germline sequence, so it may reflect a read error. The chain employs TRBV28 and TRBJ1-3, with D possibly TRBD1 on 5 matching bases. This CDR3 is built from 14 residues. Germline V lookup: CDR1 MDHEN, CDR2 SYDVKM. Here the CDR3 DNA reads TGTGCCAGCAGTGACAGCACCTCTGGAAACGCCATATATTTT. Protein: CASSDSTSGNAIYF.

The gene calls are TRBV28 and TRBJ2-7; the D gene is possibly TRBD1 (5 bases). This CDR3 region has 13 residues. Trimming took 6 bases from V and 4 from J, leaving 13 bases between them. The germline gives CDR1 MDHEN, CDR2 SYDVKM. The CDR3 DNA reads as TGTGCCAGCAGAATAAATCAGGGATACGAGCAGTACGTC. Its protein product is CASRINQGYEQYV.

The chain employs TRBV5-1 and TRBJ2-2, with 10 bases that match TRBD2. The CDR3 runs to 16 residues. The germline V gene has CDR1 SGHRS and CDR2 YFSETQ. Trimming removed 5 bases from V and 3 bases from J; junction bases left unmatched: 7. CDR3 in DNA: TGCGCCAGCAGGAGGCTAGCGGGGGACTACACCGGGGAGCTGTTTTTT. Amino acid sequence: CASRRLAGDYTGELFF.

This clonotype occurred a few times. The V and J genes are TRBV5-1 and TRBJ2-7; possible D gene TRBD1, 5 bases. V was clipped by 1 base and J by 3 bases, with 14 bases between them. The CDR3 spans 15 residues. In germline, CDR1 is SGHRS, CDR2 YFSETQ. Here the CDR3 DNA reads TGCGCCAGCAGCTTGCTTCAGGGATTCTTCTACGAGCAGTACTTC. It encodes CASSLLQGFFYEQYF.

In this sample, this clonotype turned up a few times. J is TRBJ2-7 and V is TRBV4-3, with 14 positions matching TRBD2. The germline V gene encodes CDR1 LGHNA and CDR2 YSLEER. The J segment lost 7 bases and the V segment lost 3 bases, leaving 11 bases of the junction unmatched. CDR3 length: 17 residues. The CDR3 protein is CASSQTGTSGGGYEQYF. DNA for the CDR3: TGCGCCAGCAGCCAGACAGGGACTAGCGGGGGAGGTTATGAGCAGTACTTC.

This chain connects TRBV23-1 to TRBJ1-4; perhaps TRBD1 as D (5 bases). TRBV23-1 has ORF status, its function being uncertain. Trimming cost V 7 bases and J 5 bases, with 17 bases left between them. The CDR3 runs 15 residues. CDR3: CASIPSGGDNEKLFF. Written as DNA, the CDR3 is TGCGCCAGCATTCCCAGTGGGGGAGACAATGAAAAACTGTTTTTT.

V usage is TRBV9 and J usage is TRBJ2-1; possibly TRBD2 for D (6 bases). Germline V gene data show CDR1 as SGDLS and CDR2 as YYNGEE. V lost 3 bases and J 8 bases, leaving 21 bases between the germline ends. The CDR3 runs 16 residues. The CDR3 loop reads CASSARMSGLGDEQFF. CDR3 DNA: TGTGCCAGCAGCGCCCGAATGTCGGGACTTGGGGATGAGCAGTTCTTC.

This chain connects TRBV2 to TRBJ2-7; 8 nucleotides agree with TRBD2. Germline V gene data show CDR1 as SNHLY and CDR2 as FYNNEI. V trimming: 2 bases; J trimming: 2 bases; junction bases outside the gene matches: 5. The CDR3 loop spans 15 amino acids. This CDR3 is CASSERAGAPYEQYF. The CDR3 coding sequence is TGTGCCAGCAGTGAACGAGCGGGGGCACCCTACGAGCAGTACTTC.

The chain employs TRBV9 and TRBJ1-6; no firm D call. The V gene lost 5 bases and the J gene lost 10 bases, with 19 bases spanning the gap. This CDR3 has 15 amino acids. The V gene's germline CDR1 is SGDLS and CDR2 YYNGEE. This CDR3 is CASSFDGGRLSPLHF. The CDR3 nucleotides are TGTGCCAGCAGTTTCGACGGCGGCCGATTGTCACCCCTCCACTTT.

V and J are TRBV12-3 or TRBV12-4 and TRBJ2-3; D may be TRBD1 (6 bases). Between the trimmed V and J ends, which lost 5 bases and 4 bases, there was a span of 13 bases. The CDR3 covers 14 residues. DNA for the CDR3: TGTGCCAGCAGTCACAGGGAATTCGCAGATACGCAGTATTTT. Residues: CASSHREFADTQYF.